Listed here are 7 T cell receptor beta chains from one sample, sequenced in a study of blood T cell repertoires in COVID-19. The protocol was immunoSEQ multiplex PCR, while the TCRdb copy is restricted to in-frame clones and leaves out a portion. The table has under 300,000 clones, around 90% seen once. The sequenced sample consisted of PBMCs or T cells enriched from blood (not recorded which). These receptors all come from a woman aged 60-75 years in a cohort exposed to, infected with or recovered from COVID-19 (not recorded which).

This rearrangement joins TRBV7-3 to TRBJ1-1, with a weak D call TRBD1 (6 bases). The germline V gene has CDR1 SGHTA and CDR2 FQGTGA. The CDR3 contains 13 residues. V was clipped by 3 bases and J by 11 bases, with 16 bases between them. This CDR3 reads CASSLGGAREAFF. As DNA, the CDR3 is TGTGCCAGCAGCTTGGGGGGGGCCAGAGAGGCTTTCTTT.

This clone was found a few times. The J gene is TRBJ2-1, the V gene TRBV4-3; 10 bases line up with TRBD2. The CDR3 has 17 amino acids. V lost 0 bases to trimming and J lost 7 bases; unmatched junction nucleotides: 9. Germline lookup yields CDR1 LGHNA and CDR2 YSLEER. DNA of the CDR3: TGCGCCAGCAGCCAAGACCTTTCTAGCGGGAGTGTAAATGAGCAGTTCTTC. As protein: CASSQDLSSGSVNEQFF.

In regard to this clone: One end of the junction does not line up with germline, which may come from a read error. V and J are TRBV7-7 and TRBJ2-2, with TRBD1 as a possible D gene (6 bases). This CDR3 region has 18 residues. In germline, CDR1 is SSHAT, CDR2 FNYEAQ (reference sequence). This CDR3 reads CASSLRAPGQSSSGELFF. CDR3 DNA sequence: TGTGCTAGCAGCTTAAGGGCTCCGGGACAATCTTCCAGCGGGGAGCTGTTTTTT.

This clone came up once. Other nucleotide sequences in the sample specify the same CDR3. This rearrangement joins TRBV7-2 to TRBJ1-5, with 7 bases aligning to TRBD1. V was pared by 1 base and J by 6 bases, with 6 bases of the junction left unmatched. From germline, CDR1 is SGHTA and CDR2 FQGNSA. The CDR3 is made up of 15 amino acids. The CDR3 protein is CASSLGGGAGQPQHF. The CDR3, as DNA: TGTGCCAGCAGCTTAGGAGGGGGCGCCGGTCAGCCCCAGCATTTT.

V usage is TRBV5-1 and J usage is TRBJ1-2; 7 nucleotides line up with TRBD1. The CDR3 has 14 amino acids. CDR1 SGHRS and CDR2 YFSETQ come from the germline V gene. V trimming: 6 bases; J trimming: 2 bases; junction bases outside the gene matches: 7. In DNA, the CDR3 is TGCGCCAGCACCCGGGGACAGACCAACTATGGCTACACCTTC. It codes for CASTRGQTNYGYTF. The full variable domain, its missing parts supplied by reference TRBV5-1 and TRBJ1-2, is KAGVTQTPRYLIKTRGQQVTLSCSPISGHRSVSWYQQTPGQGLQFLFEYFSETQRNKGNFPGRFSGRQFSNSRSEMNVSTLELGDSALYLCASTRGQTNYGYTFGSGTRLTVV.

The chain carries TRBV5-1 and TRBJ2-5, with 8 positions matching TRBD2. V lost 3 bases and J lost 5; bases outside the gene matches: 6. Germline V gives CDR1 SGHRS, CDR2 YFSETQ. The CDR3 is 14 residues long. The CDR3 is CASSSGGNWETQYF. For the CDR3, the DNA is TGCGCCAGCAGCTCGGGGGGGAATTGGGAGACCCAGTACTTC.

V usage is TRBV5-8 and J usage is TRBJ2-1, with D possibly TRBD2 on 5 matching bases. The germline V gene has CDR1 SGHTS and CDR2 YDEGEE. V was clipped by 6 bases and J by 4 bases, with 17 bases between them. The CDR3 is 15 residues long. CDR3 in DNA: TGTGCCAGCATAAGAGGTGGGAGTCCTTACAATGAGCAGTTCTTC. It yields the protein CASIRGGSPYNEQFF.